This TCR beta chain stems from a study of T cell repertoires in cytomegalovirus infection. Trimming pared 4 bases from V and 5 bases from J, leaving 14 bases between. The CDR3 consists of 13 residues. Germline-derived CDR1 and CDR2 are GTSNPN and SVGIG (reference sequence). This clonotype has ten or more counts. Each CDR3 protein is one row after TCRdb ran MiXCR on the reads. The sample holds 250,000 to 300,000 distinct CDR3 sequences, approximately 9% seen once. V and J are TRBV30 and TRBJ1-1, with D possibly TRBD1 on 6 matching bases. The clonotype was recovered from a human donor in good health (CMV status not recorded). Some clones in this sample may be carry-over from other donors' samples. The sequenced sample was PBMCs. The CDR3, as DNA: TGTGCCTGGAAGTACAGGGTTGGGACTGAAGCTTTCTTT. As protein: CAWKYRVGTEAFF.